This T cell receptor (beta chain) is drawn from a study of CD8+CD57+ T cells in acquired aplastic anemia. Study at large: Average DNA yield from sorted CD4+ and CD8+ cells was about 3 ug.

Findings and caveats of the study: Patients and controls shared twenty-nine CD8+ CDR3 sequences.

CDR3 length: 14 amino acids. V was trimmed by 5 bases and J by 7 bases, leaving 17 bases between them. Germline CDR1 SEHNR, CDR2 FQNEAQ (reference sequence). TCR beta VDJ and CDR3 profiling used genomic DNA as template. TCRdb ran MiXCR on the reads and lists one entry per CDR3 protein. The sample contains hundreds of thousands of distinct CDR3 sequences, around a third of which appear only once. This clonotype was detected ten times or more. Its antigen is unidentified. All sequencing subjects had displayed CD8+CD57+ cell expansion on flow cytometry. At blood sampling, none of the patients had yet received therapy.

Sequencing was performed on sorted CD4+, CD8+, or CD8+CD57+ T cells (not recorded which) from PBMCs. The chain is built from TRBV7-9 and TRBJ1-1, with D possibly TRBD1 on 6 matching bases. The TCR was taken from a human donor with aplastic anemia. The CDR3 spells CASSRAGGRDEAFF. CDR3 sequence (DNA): TGTGCCAGCAGCCGAGCTGGGGGGCGTGATGAAGCTTTCTTT. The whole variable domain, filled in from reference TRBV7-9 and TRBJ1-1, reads DTGVSQNPRHKITKRGQNVTFRCDPISEHNRLYWYRQTLGQGPEFLTYFQNEAQLEKSRLLSDRFSAERPKGSFSTLEIQRTEQGDSAMYLCASSRAGGRDEAFFGQGTRLTVV.